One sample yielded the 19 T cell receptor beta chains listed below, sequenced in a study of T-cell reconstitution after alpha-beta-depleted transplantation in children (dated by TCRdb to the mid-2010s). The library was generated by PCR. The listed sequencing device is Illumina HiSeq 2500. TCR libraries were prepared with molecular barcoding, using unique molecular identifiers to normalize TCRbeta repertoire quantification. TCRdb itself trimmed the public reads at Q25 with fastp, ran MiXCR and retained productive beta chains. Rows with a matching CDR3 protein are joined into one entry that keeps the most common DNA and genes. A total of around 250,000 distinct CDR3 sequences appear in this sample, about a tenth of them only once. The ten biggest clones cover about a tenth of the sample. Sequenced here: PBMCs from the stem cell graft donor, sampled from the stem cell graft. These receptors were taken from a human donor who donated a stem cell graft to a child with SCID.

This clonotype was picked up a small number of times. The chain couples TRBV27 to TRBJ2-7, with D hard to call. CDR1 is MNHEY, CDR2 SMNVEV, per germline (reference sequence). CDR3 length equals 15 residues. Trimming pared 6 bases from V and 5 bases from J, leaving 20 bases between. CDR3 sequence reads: CASSNVGVKSDEQYF. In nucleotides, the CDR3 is TGTGCCAGCAGCAATGTCGGCGTAAAGTCGGACGAGCAGTACTTC.

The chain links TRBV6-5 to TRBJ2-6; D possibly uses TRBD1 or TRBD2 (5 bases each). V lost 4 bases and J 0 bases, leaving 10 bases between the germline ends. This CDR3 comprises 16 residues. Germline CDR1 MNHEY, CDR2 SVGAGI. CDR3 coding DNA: TGTGCCAGCAGTTGGGGACGGATCTCTGGGGCCAACGTCCTGACTTTC. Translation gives CASSWGRISGANVLTF.

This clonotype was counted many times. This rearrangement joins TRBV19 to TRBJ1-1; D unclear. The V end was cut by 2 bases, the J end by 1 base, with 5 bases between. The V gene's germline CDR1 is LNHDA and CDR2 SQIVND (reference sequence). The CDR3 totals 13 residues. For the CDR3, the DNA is TGTGCCAGTAGTATAAATGCGAACACTGAAGCTTTCTTT. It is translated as CASSINANTEAFF.

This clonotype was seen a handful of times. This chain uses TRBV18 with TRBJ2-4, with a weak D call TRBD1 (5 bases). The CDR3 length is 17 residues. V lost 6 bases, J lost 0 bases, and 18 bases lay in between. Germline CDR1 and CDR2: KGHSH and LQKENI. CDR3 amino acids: CASSPTQGILAKNIQYF. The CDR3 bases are TGTGCCAGCTCGCCAACCCAGGGAATCCTAGCCAAAAACATTCAGTACTTC.

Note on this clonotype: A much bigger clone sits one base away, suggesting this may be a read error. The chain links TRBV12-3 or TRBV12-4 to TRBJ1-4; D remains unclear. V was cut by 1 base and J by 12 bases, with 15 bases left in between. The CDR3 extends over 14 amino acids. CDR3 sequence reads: CASSLESGSEELFF. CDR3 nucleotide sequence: TGTGCCAGCAGTTTAGAAAGTGGATCCGAGGAACTGTTTTTT.

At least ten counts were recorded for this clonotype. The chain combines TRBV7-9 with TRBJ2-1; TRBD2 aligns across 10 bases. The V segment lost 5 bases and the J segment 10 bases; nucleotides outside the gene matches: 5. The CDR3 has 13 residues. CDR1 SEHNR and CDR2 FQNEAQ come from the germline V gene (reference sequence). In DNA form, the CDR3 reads TGTGCCAGCAGCAAAGCGGGGGGGAACGAGCAGTTCTTC. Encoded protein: CASSKAGGNEQFF.

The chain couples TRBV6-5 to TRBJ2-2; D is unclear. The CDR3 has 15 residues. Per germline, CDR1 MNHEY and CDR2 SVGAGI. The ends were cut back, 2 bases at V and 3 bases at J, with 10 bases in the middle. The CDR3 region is CASSYVGPDTGELFF. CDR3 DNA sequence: TGTGCCAGCAGTTACGTTGGGCCGGACACCGGGGAGCTGTTTTTT.

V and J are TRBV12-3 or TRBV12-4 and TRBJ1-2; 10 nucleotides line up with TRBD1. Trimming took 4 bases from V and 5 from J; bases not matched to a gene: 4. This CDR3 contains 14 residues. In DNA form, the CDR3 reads TGTGCCAGCAGTTGGGGACAGGGGACTTATGGCTACACCTTC. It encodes CASSWGQGTYGYTF.

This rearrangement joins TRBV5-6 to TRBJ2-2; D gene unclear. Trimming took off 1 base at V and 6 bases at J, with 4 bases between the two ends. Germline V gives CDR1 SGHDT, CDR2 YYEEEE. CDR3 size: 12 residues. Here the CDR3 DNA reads TGTGCCAGCAGCTTGTTCCCCGGGGAGCTGTTTTTT. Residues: CASSLFPGELFF.

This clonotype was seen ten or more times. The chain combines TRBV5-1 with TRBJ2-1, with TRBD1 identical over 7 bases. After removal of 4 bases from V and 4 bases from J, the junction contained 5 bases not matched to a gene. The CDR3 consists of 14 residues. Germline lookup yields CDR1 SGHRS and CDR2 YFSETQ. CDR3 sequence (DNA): TGCGCCAGCAGCATAGGACAGGCTTACAATGAGCAGTTCTTC. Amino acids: CASSIGQAYNEQFF. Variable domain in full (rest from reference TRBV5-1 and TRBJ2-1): KAGVTQTPRYLIKTRGQQVTLSCSPISGHRSVSWYQQTPGQGLQFLFEYFSETQRNKGNFPGRFSGRQFSNSRSEMNVSTLELGDSALYLCASSIGQAYNEQFFGPGTRLTVL.

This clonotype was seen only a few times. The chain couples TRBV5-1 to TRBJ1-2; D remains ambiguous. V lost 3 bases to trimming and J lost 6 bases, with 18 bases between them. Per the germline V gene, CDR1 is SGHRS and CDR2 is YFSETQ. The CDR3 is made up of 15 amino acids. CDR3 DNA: TGCGCCAGCAGCTACATCGCCAGCCACGAGGATGGCTACACCTTC. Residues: CASSYIASHEDGYTF.

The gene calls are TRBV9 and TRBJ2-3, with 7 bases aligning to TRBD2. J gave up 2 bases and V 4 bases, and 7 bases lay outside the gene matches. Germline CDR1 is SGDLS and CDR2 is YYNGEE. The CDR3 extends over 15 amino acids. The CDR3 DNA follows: TGTGCCAGCAGCTTAAGCGGGGAGCCCACAGATACGCAGTATTTT. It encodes CASSLSGEPTDTQYF. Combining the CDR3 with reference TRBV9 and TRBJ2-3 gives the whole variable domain DSGVTQTPKHLITATGQRVTLRCSPRSGDLSVYWYQQSLDQGLQFLIQYYNGEERAKGNILERFSAQQFPDLHSELNLSSLELGDSALYFCASSLSGEPTDTQYFGPGTRLTVL.

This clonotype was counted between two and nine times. The CDR3 loop reads CASSYGGMNTEAFF. The CDR3, as DNA: TGTGCCAGCAGTTACGGGGGTATGAACACTGAAGCTTTCTTT. V is TRBV6-5 and J is TRBJ1-1, with TRBD1 as a possible D gene (5 bases). CDR3 length: 14 residues. V dropped 2 bases and J dropped 0 bases, with 7 bases sitting between them. Germline CDR1 reads MNHEY; CDR2 reads SVGAGI.

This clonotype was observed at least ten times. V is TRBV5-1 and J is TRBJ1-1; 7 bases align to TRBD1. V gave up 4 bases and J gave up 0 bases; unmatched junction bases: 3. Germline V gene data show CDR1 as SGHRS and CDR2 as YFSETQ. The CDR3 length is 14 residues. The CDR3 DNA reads TGCGCCAGCAGCGGGACAGTAGTGAACACTGAAGCTTTCTTT. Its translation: CASSGTVVNTEAFF.

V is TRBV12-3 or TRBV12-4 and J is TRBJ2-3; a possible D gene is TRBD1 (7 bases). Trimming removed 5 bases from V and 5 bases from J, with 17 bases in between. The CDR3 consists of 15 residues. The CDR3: CASSTRQGLRDTQYF. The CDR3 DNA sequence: TGTGCCAGCAGTACCCGACAGGGACTCAGAGATACGCAGTATTTT.

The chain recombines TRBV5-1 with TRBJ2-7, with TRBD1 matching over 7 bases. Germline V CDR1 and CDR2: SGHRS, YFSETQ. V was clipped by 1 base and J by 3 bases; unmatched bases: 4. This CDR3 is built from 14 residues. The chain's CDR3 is CASSLLGDSYEQYF. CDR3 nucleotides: TGCGCCAGCAGCTTGTTAGGGGACAGCTACGAGCAGTACTTC.

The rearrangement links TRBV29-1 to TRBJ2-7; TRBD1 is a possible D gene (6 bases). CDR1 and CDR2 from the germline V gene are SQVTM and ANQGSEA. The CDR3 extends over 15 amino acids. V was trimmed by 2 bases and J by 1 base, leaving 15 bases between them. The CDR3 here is CSVEYPRGKSYEQYF. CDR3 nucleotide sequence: TGCAGCGTTGAATACCCCAGGGGAAAATCCTACGAGCAGTACTTC.

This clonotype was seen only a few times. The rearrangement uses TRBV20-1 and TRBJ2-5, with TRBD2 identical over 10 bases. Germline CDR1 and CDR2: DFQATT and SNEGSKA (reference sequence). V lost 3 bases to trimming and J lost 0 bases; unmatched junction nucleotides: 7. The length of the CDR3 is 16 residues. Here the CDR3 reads CSASSLAGAYQETQYF. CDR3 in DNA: TGCAGTGCTAGCTCCCTAGCGGGGGCCTACCAAGAGACCCAGTACTTC.

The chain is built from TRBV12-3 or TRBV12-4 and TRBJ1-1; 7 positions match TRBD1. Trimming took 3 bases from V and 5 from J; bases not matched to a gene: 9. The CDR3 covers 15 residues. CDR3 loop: CASSFQDRRGTEAFF. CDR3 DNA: TGTGCCAGCAGTTTTCAGGACAGGAGAGGGACTGAAGCTTTCTTT.